Shown below are 32 T cell receptor beta chains from a single sample sequenced in a study of graft-versus-host responses after intestinal transplantation. The method was immunoSEQ multiplex PCR; TCRdb's version includes in-frame clones alone and lacks a portion of them. This table has 15,000 to 18,000 clones, around 33% appearing once. This material consisted of alloreactive CD4+ T cells from a mixed lymphocyte reaction culture, taken before intestinal transplant. Indicated subset: CFSE-low proliferating T cells sorted from roughly six-day pre-transplant mixed lymphocyte reaction (GvH or HvG direction). The receptor set was obtained from a human patient who received an intestinal transplant.

By proportion, this clone is medium-sized. As DNA, the CDR3 is TGCGCCAGCAGTGTGACGCCGGACCAGCCCCAGCATTTT. It translates to CASSVTPDQPQHF. This chain links TRBV10-2 with TRBJ1-5; D is unresolved. Germline CDR1 and CDR2: WSHSY and SAAADI. This CDR3 has 13 amino acids. The germline V and J ends were trimmed by 4 bases and 7 bases, with 11 bases remaining between them.

The chain joins TRBV29-1 to TRBJ2-5; D perhaps matches TRBD2 (6 bases). The CDR3 runs to 12 residues. Per germline, CDR1 SQVTM and CDR2 ANQGSEA. Trimming took 7 bases from V and 5 from J, leaving 14 bases between them. The CDR3 coding sequence is TGCAGCGGCGGGACGCCCGACGAGACCCAGTACTTC. This encodes CSGGTPDETQYF.

This clone appeared a few times. CDR3 coding DNA: TGTGCCAGTAGTCCAGGATTGGTCAATCAGCCCCAGCATTTT. This codes for CASSPGLVNQPQHF. This chain joins TRBV19 and TRBJ1-5; D gene ambiguous. The V gene's germline CDR1 is LNHDA and CDR2 SQIVND (reference sequence). This CDR3 is 14 amino acids long. Trimming shortened V by 5 bases and J by 3 bases, and 11 bases separated the two germline ends.

V gene TRBV7-9 combines with J gene TRBJ1-5, with D perhaps TRBD1 (5 bases). The CDR3 totals 12 residues. V lost 3 bases, J lost 7 bases, and 7 bases lay in between. Per the germline V gene, CDR1 is SEHNR and CDR2 is FQNEAQ (reference sequence). The CDR3: CASSLDTQPQHF. The CDR3 DNA sequence: TGTGCCAGCAGCTTGGACACCCAGCCCCAGCATTTT.

This clone appeared a few times. The chain has TRBV12-5 and TRBJ2-5; perhaps TRBD1 as D (6 bases). The CDR3 sequence is 17 residues long. Germline loops: CDR1 LGHNT, CDR2 FRNRAP. Trimming pared 3 bases from V and 5 bases from J, leaving 22 bases between. The CDR3 sequence is CASGFVAGATDFETQYF. The CDR3 coding sequence is TGTGCTAGTGGTTTCGTGGCAGGGGCCACCGACTTTGAGACCCAGTACTTC.

The rearrangement uses TRBV7-3 and TRBJ1-2, with no clear D. The CDR3 contains 18 residues. V gave up 1 base and J gave up 4 bases, with 22 bases separating them. Germline assignment: CDR1 SGHTA and CDR2 FQGTGA. The CDR3 DNA reads TGTGCCAGCAGCTTAATCGCCAGAACCACCACAGACCTCTATGGCTACACCTTC. Protein sequence: CASSLIARTTTDLYGYTF.

By sample share, this clone is medium-sized (0.01 to 0.1%). The V gene is TRBV29-1, the J gene TRBJ1-5; TRBD1 matches 10 bases. Trimming took 6 bases from V and 7 from J; bases not matched to a gene: 6. CDR1 is SQVTM, CDR2 ANQGSEA, per germline. CDR3 length equals 13 residues. The CDR3 region is CSVTTGGAQPQHF. The CDR3 bases are TGCAGCGTGACGACAGGGGGCGCGCAGCCCCAGCATTTT.

Only a few counts were recorded for this clone. The V gene is TRBV30, the J gene TRBJ1-2; TRBD1 aligns across 7 bases. The CDR3 contains 13 residues. Germline-derived CDR1 and CDR2 are GTSNPN and SVGIG (reference sequence). Germline trimming cut 0 bases from V and 6 bases from J; bases unmatched to any gene: 4. The CDR3 loop reads CAWSVGTVHGYTF. In DNA form, the CDR3 reads TGTGCCTGGAGTGTGGGGACAGTCCATGGCTACACCTTC. Based on the CDR3 plus reference TRBV30 and TRBJ1-2, the full variable domain is SQTIHQWPATLVQPVGSPLSLECTVEGTSNPNLYWYRQAAGRGLQLLFYSVGIGQISSEVPQNLSASRPQDRQFILSSKKLLLSDSGFYLCAWSVGTVHGYTFGSGTRLTVV.

V and J are TRBV7-6 and TRBJ1-1; 7 bases match TRBD1. Germline V gene data show CDR1 as SGHVS and CDR2 as FNYEAQ. With V trimmed by 2 bases and J by 3 bases, 9 bases remained unmatched. CDR3 length: 16 amino acids. In DNA form, the CDR3 reads TGTGCCAGCAGCTTACGAGGGGGCCGTGGGTACACTGAAGCTTTCTTT. Encoded protein: CASSLRGGRGYTEAFF.

The chain uses TRBV4-1 and TRBJ2-2, with D possibly matching TRBD1 (6 bases). Germline V CDR1 and CDR2: MGHRA, YSYEKL. CDR3 length equals 16 residues. V was cut by 3 bases and J by 0 bases, with 11 bases left in between. As DNA, the CDR3 is TGCGCCAGCAGCCAGCTACAGGGTTCGAACACCGGGGAGCTGTTTTTT. The encoded protein is CASSQLQGSNTGELFF.

The chain recombines TRBV21-1 with TRBJ2-6; the table assigns TRBD1, which was not confirmed against the DNA. TRBV21-1 has pseudogene status. This CDR3 has 20 residues. CDR3 coding DNA: TGTGCCAGCAGCAAAAGGAGAGGAGACAGGGCACCCTCTGGGGCCAACGTCCTGACTTTC. This codes for CASSKRRGDRAPSGANVLTF.

The rearrangement joins TRBV27 to TRBJ2-1; 10 bases agree with TRBD1. V lost 6 bases, J lost 5 bases, and 4 bases stayed unmatched. Germline V lookup: CDR1 MNHEY, CDR2 SMNVEV (reference sequence). This CDR3 is 14 amino acids long. Here the CDR3 DNA reads TGTGCCAGCAGATACGGACAGGGGGACAATGAGCAGTTCTTC. Amino acid sequence: CASRYGQGDNEQFF.

The V gene is TRBV6-5, the J gene TRBJ2-5; D is ambiguous. This CDR3 comprises 12 residues. Trimming took off 7 bases at V and 1 base at J, with 7 bases between the two ends. The germline gives CDR1 MNHEY, CDR2 SVGAGI. The CDR3 loop is CASTNSQETQYF. In nucleotides, the CDR3 is TGTGCCAGCACTAACAGCCAAGAGACCCAGTACTTC.

This clone was observed a handful of times. The chain combines TRBV11-1 with TRBJ2-5, with D tentatively TRBD1 or TRBD2 (5 bases each). The germline gives CDR1 SGHAT, CDR2 FQDESV (reference sequence). CDR3 length: 17 residues. Trimming removed 5 bases from V and 4 bases from J, with 23 bases in between. CDR3 region: CASSDTHPGTAAETQYF. The CDR3 DNA reads TGTGCCAGCAGCGATACTCACCCGGGGACGGCGGCAGAGACCCAGTACTTC.

This chain links TRBV6-1 with TRBJ2-1, with TRBD2 matching 7 bases. There are 15 residues in the CDR3. Per the germline V gene, CDR1 is MNHNS and CDR2 is SASEGT. Trimming at V came to 4 bases and at J to 3 bases, leaving 6 bases not matched to a gene. CDR3 amino acids: CASSVGGLNYNEQFF. The CDR3 DNA follows: TGTGCCAGCAGTGTGGGGGGACTAAACTACAATGAGCAGTTCTTC.

This clone has more than one count but fewer than ten. V and J are TRBV4-3 and TRBJ2-7; a weak D match, TRBD2 (5 bases). CDR3 size: 14 residues. Germline V gives CDR1 LGHNA, CDR2 YSLEER. Trimming removed 6 bases at V and 3 bases at J, with 15 bases between. In nucleotides, the CDR3 is TGCGCCAGCAGTCGTTCCGGGGTTGGCTACGAGCAGTACTTC. Its protein is CASSRSGVGYEQYF.

The CDR3 bases are TGTGCCAGCAGCTTGGTGGAACGAGCCTATGGCTACACCTTC. This gives the protein CASSLVERAYGYTF. The chain joins TRBV5-6 to TRBJ1-2; D is unresolved. Germline CDR1 reads SGHDT; CDR2 reads YYEEEE. The CDR3 is made up of 14 amino acids. Trimming shortened V by 0 bases and J by 4 bases, and 10 bases separated the two germline ends.

Turning to this clone: This may stem from a read error, because a much larger clone lies one nucleotide away. The chain's CDR3 is CAIGGSGVRAYNEQFF. CDR3 in DNA: TGTGCCATCGGTGGGAGCGGGGTCAGGGCCTACAATGAGCAGTTCTTC. The V and J genes are TRBV10-3 and TRBJ2-1; TRBD2 aligns across 7 bases. The CDR3 runs 16 residues. J was trimmed by 2 bases and V by 8 bases; bases with no gene match: 12. In germline, CDR1 is ENHRY, CDR2 SYGVKD.

In this sample, this clone turned up a few times. The chain links TRBV5-1 to TRBJ2-3, with TRBD2 identical over 7 bases. V lost 6 bases to trimming and J lost 0 bases; unmatched junction nucleotides: 4. This CDR3 region has 14 residues. Germline V gene lookup returns CDR1 SGHRS and CDR2 YFSETQ. The CDR3 region is CASNSGRSTDTQYF. In nucleotides, the CDR3 is TGCGCCAGCAATAGCGGGCGTAGCACAGATACGCAGTATTTT.

The chain recombines TRBV7-7 with TRBJ2-5, with D tentatively TRBD2 (6 bases). CDR3 length equals 15 residues. V was trimmed by 5 bases and J by 5 bases, leaving 18 bases between them. Germline V gene data show CDR1 as SSHAT and CDR2 as FNYEAQ (reference sequence). The CDR3 spells CASSQLAPGGETQYF. CDR3 nucleotides: TGTGCCAGCAGCCAGCTAGCGCCTGGGGGGGAGACCCAGTACTTC.

This clone appeared a few times. J is TRBJ2-7 and V is TRBV2; D remains unclear. V lost 2 bases and J lost 4, with 12 bases in between. Germline V gives CDR1 SNHLY, CDR2 FYNNEI. The CDR3 has 14 residues. This CDR3 is CASSETSRSYEQYF. CDR3 nucleotide sequence: TGTGCCAGCAGTGAAACCTCTCGGAGTTACGAGCAGTACTTC.

Only a few counts were recorded for this clone. The chain joins TRBV6-5 to TRBJ1-6, with unresolved D. CDR3 size: 13 residues. V gave up 5 bases and J gave up 7 bases, with 9 bases separating them. Per the germline V gene, CDR1 is MNHEY and CDR2 is SVGAGI. The CDR3 loop reads CASSKNQNSPLHF. The CDR3 DNA sequence: TGTGCCAGCAGTAAGAACCAAAATTCACCCCTCCACTTT.

This clone was observed a few times. This chain connects TRBV28 to TRBJ2-7, with TRBD2 matching over 7 bases. Germline CDR1 and CDR2: MDHEN and SYDVKM. CDR3 size: 14 residues. Losses at the gene ends were 2 bases for V and 3 bases for J; bases not matched to a gene: 4. CDR3 DNA: TGTGCCAGCAGTTTACTAGCGGCTGACTACGAGCAGTACTTC. Amino acid sequence: CASSLLAADYEQYF.

The CDR3 spells CASTRNTGELFF. In nucleotides, the CDR3 is TGCGCCAGCACCCGAAACACCGGGGAGCTGTTTTTT. J is TRBJ2-2 and V is TRBV5-1, with D unresolved. The CDR3 loop spans 12 amino acids. V lost 6 bases, J lost 2 bases, and 5 bases lay in between. Germline V gives CDR1 SGHRS, CDR2 YFSETQ.

The V and J genes are TRBV28 and TRBJ2-5, with unresolved D. The germline V and J ends were trimmed by 9 bases and 5 bases, with 13 bases remaining between them. This CDR3 spans 12 amino acids. The germline CDR1 and CDR2 sequences are MDHEN and SYDVKM. CDR3 nucleotide sequence: TGTGCCAGTAAAGACGAGCGCGAGACCCAGTACTTC. This encodes CASKDERETQYF.

A few counts support this clone. The rearrangement joins TRBV5-4 to TRBJ2-1; possibly TRBD1 or TRBD2 for D (6 bases each). Germline V gene sequence: CDR1 SGHNT, CDR2 YYREEE (reference sequence). The V and J ends lost 5 bases and 6 bases respectively, with 21 bases between them. The CDR3 runs to 16 residues. The chain's CDR3 is CASSVMGGNPLNEQFF. DNA of the CDR3: TGTGCCAGCAGTGTCATGGGGGGCAATCCGCTCAATGAGCAGTTCTTC.

This chain connects TRBV2 to TRBJ1-1; D gene unclear. V was clipped by 7 bases and J by 0 bases, with 12 bases between them. The CDR3 totals 14 residues. Germline V gives CDR1 SNHLY, CDR2 FYNNEI. The CDR3 region is CASKREIMNTEAFF. As DNA, the CDR3 is TGTGCCAGCAAACGGGAAATCATGAACACTGAAGCTTTCTTT.

This clone was found a few times. The chain employs TRBV7-3 and TRBJ2-3; weak D call: TRBD2 (5 bases). The germline gives CDR1 SGHTA, CDR2 FQGTGA. The length of the CDR3 is 17 residues. The V gene lost 1 base and the J gene lost 0 bases, with 14 bases spanning the gap. The CDR3 is CASSLSRRAPSTDTQYF. CDR3 bases: TGTGCCAGCAGCTTAAGTAGGCGGGCCCCCAGCACAGATACGCAGTATTTT.

This clone was observed a handful of times. The chain uses TRBV6-9 and TRBJ1-1; 10 nucleotides align to TRBD1. J was trimmed by 7 bases and V by 3 bases; bases with no gene match: 8. The germline CDR1 and CDR2 sequences are MNHGY and SVAAGI. This CDR3 is 15 amino acids long. CDR3 bases: TGTGCCAGCAGTTACCCCGGGACAGGGGAGGGTGAAGCTTTCTTT. Encoded protein: CASSYPGTGEGEAFF.

The J gene is TRBJ1-4, the V gene TRBV4-1; possible D gene TRBD1, 6 bases. CDR1 is MGHRA and CDR2 is YSYEKL in the germline V gene. Trimming shortened V by 4 bases and J by 5 bases, and 20 bases separated the two germline ends. This CDR3 comprises 17 residues. The chain's CDR3 is CASSRNWAGGGNEKLFF. The CDR3 nucleotides read TGCGCCAGCAGCCGGAATTGGGCGGGAGGGGGGAATGAAAAACTGTTTTTT.

This clone was counted between two and nine times. The chain links TRBV30 to TRBJ2-7; D gene uncertain. V lost 2 bases, J lost 6 bases, and 11 bases lay in between. The CDR3 is made up of 12 amino acids. Germline CDR1 GTSNPN, CDR2 SVGIG (reference sequence). The CDR3 is CAWSRSGVEQYF. CDR3 coding DNA: TGTGCCTGGAGTAGATCTGGGGTCGAGCAGTACTTC.

The chain carries TRBV10-1 and TRBJ1-6; D not certain. Germline V lookup: CDR1 WNHNN, CDR2 SYGVQD (reference sequence). This CDR3 region has 12 residues. The ends were cut back, 3 bases at V and 8 bases at J, with 5 bases in the middle. The CDR3 region has the DNA TGCGCCAGCAGTGACCCAGATTCACCCCTCCACTTT. Its translation: CASSDPDSPLHF.